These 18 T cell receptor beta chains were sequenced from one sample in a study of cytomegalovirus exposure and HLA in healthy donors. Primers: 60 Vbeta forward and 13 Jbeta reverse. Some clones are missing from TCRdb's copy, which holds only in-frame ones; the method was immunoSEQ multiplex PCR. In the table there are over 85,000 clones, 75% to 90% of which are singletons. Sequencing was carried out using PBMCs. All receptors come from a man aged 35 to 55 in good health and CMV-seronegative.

The CDR3 coding sequence is TGTGCCAGCAGCTTGGTCGGGACACTCACCAGGGGCTACACCTTC. It translates to CASSLVGTLTRGYTF. The genes are TRBV5-8 and TRBJ1-2, with D perhaps matching TRBD1 (6 bases). CDR1 is SGHTS and CDR2 is YDEGEE in the germline V gene. CDR3 length: 15 residues. The V gene lost 0 bases and the J gene lost 8 bases, with 17 bases spanning the gap.

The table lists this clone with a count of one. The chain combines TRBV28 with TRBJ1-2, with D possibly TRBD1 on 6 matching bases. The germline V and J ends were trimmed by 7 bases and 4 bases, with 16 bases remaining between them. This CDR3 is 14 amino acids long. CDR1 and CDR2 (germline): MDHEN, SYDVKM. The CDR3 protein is CASTSPDRPYGYTF. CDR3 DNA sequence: TGTGCCAGCACCTCACCCGACAGGCCCTATGGCTACACCTTC.

The CDR3, as DNA: TGTGCCAGCAGTCGCGGAGCTGGGGCCAACGTCCTGACTTTC. It specifies CASSRGAGANVLTF. The chain carries TRBV6-5 and TRBJ2-6; no clear D. The length of the CDR3 is 14 residues. Germline V CDR1 and CDR2: MNHEY, SVGAGI. Trimming left V 5 bases short and J 2 bases short, with 7 bases between.

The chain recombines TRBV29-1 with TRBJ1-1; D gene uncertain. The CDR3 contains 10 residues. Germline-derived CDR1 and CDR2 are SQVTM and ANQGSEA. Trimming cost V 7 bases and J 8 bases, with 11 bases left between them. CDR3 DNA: TGCAGCGCTCAGACTTTCGAAGCTTTCTTT. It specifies CSAQTFEAFF.

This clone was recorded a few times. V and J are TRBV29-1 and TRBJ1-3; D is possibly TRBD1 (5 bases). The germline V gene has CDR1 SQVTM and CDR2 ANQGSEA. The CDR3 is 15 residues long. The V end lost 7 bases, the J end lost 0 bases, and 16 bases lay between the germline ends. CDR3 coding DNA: TGCAGCGCCGAACTATGGGGGGACTCTGGAAACACCATATATTTT. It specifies CSAELWGDSGNTIYF.

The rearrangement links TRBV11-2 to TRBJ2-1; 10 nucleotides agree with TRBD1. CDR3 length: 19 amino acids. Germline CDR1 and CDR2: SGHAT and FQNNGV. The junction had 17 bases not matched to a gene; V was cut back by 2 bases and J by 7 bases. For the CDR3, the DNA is TGTGCCAGCAGCTTACCAAAAGAAGGTACCGGGACAGGGGTAAATGAGCAGTTCTTC. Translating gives CASSLPKEGTGTGVNEQFF. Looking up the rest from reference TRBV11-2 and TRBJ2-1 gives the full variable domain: EAGVAQSPRYKIIEKRQSVAFWCNPISGHATLYWYQQILGQGPKLLIQFQNNGVVDDSQLPKDRFSAERLKGVDSTLKIQPAKLEDSAVYLCASSLPKEGTGTGVNEQFFGPGTRLTVL.

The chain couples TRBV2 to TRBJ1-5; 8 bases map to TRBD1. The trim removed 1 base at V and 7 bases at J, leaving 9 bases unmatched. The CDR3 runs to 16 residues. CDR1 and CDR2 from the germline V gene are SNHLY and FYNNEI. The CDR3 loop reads CASSEDRGKVGQPQHF. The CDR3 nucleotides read TGTGCCAGCAGTGAAGACAGGGGGAAGGTTGGACAGCCCCAGCATTTT.

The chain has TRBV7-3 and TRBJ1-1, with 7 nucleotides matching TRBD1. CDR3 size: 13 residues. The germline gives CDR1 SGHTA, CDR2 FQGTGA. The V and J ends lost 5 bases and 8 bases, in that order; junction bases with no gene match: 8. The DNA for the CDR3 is TGTGCCAGCAGCAGCTGGACAGGCAGCGAAGCTTTCTTT. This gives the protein CASSSWTGSEAFF.

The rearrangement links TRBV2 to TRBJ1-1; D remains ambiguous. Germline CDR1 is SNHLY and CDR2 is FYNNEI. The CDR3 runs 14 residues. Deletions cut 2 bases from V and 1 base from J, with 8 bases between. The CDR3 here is CASSERSGNTEAFF. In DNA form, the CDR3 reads TGTGCCAGCAGTGAAAGGTCAGGGAACACTGAAGCTTTCTTT. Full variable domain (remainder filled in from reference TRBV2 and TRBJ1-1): EPEVTQTPSHQVTQMGQEVILRCVPISNHLYFYWYRQILGQKVEFLVSFYNNEISEKSEIFDDQFSVERPDGSNFTLKIRSTKLEDSAMYFCASSERSGNTEAFFGQGTRLTVV.

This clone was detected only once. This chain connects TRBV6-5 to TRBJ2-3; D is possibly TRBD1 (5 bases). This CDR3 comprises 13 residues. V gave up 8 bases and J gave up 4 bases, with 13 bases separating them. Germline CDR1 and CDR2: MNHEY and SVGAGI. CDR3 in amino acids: CASALGAADTQYF. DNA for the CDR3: TGTGCCAGCGCCTTAGGGGCAGCAGATACGCAGTATTTT.

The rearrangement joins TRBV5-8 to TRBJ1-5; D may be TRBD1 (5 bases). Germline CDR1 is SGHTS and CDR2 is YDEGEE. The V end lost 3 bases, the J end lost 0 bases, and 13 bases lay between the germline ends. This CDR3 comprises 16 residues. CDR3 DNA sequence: TGTGCCAGCAGCTCAGGGCTGATACCTAGCAATCAGCCCCAGCATTTT. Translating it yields CASSSGLIPSNQPQHF.

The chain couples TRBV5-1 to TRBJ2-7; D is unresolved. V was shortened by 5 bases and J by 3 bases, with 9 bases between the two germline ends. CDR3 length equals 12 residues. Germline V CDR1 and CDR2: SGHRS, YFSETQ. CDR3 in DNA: TGCGCCAGCAGGACTGATAACTACGAGCAGTACTTC. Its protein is CASRTDNYEQYF.

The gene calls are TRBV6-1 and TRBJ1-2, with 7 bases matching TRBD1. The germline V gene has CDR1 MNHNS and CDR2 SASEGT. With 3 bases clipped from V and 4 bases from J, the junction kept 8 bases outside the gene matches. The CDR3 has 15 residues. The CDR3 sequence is CASSETGTALYGYTF. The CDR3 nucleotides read TGTGCCAGCAGTGAGACCGGGACAGCTCTCTATGGCTACACCTTC.

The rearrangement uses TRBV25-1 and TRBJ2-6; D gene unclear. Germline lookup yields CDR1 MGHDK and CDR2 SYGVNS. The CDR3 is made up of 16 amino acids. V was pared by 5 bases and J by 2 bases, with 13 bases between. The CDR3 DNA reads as TGTGCCAGCAGTCCACGAGGCGTGGCTGGGGCCAACGTCCTGACTTTC. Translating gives CASSPRGVAGANVLTF.

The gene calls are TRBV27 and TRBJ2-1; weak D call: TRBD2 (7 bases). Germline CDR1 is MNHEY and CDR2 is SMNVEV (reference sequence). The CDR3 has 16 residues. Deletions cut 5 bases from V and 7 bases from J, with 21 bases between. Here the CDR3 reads CASSHQTGGGLNEQFF. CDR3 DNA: TGTGCCAGCAGTCACCAAACGGGGGGCGGGCTGAATGAGCAGTTCTTC.

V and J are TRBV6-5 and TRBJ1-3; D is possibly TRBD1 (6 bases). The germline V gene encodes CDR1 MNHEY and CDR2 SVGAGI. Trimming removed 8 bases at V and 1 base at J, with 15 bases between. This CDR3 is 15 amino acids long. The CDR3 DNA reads TGTGCCAGCCGAGGAACAGGGTGGTCTGGAAACACCATATATTTT. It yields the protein CASRGTGWSGNTIYF.

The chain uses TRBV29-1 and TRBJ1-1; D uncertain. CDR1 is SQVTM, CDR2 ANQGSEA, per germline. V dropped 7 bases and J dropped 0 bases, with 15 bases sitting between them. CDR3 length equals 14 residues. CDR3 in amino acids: CSALGRQVNTEAFF. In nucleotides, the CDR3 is TGCAGCGCCTTAGGGAGGCAGGTGAACACTGAAGCTTTCTTT.

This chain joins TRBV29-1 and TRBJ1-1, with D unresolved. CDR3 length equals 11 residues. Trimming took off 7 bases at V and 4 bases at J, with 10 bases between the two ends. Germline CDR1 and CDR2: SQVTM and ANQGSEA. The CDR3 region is CSAHSSTEAFF. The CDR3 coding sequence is TGCAGCGCTCACAGTTCCACTGAAGCTTTCTTT.